This is a list of T cell receptor beta chains from one sample in a study of T-cell reconstitution after alpha-beta-depleted transplantation in children. TCRdb analysed the PCR reads with MiXCR anew, one entry per CDR3 protein. The sample holds about 110,000 distinct CDR3 sequences, approximately 6.6% seen once. The sample in question was PBMCs, mostly from graft donor cells, obtained 360 days after TCRalphabeta/CD19-depleted stem cell transplant. The receptors shown here come from a male patient aged 2-15 years who had a stem cell transplant for acute lymphoblastic leukemia, so the T cells may come from the graft donor. CDR3s include the opening cysteine and the closing phenylalanine or tryptophan. The order of the fields is V gene, J gene, D gene, clone size, CDR3 protein, CDR3 DNA. The D gene is left open where the match is weak. Some rows have no size entry. The others give once, few or many, or a class for an expanded clone.

>TRBV7-7|TRBJ2-5|.|.
CASSATGGKETQYF
TGTGCTAGCAGCGCGACAGGAGGGAAAGAGACCCAGTACTTC
>TRBV10-3|TRBJ2-1|.|many
CAISQGSGVEFF
TGTGCCATCAGCCAGGGGAGCGGTGTGGAGTTCTTC
>TRBV7-7|TRBJ2-5|.|.
CASSFGRQETQYF
TGTGCCAGCAGCTTTGGGCGCCAGGAGACCCAGTACTTC
>TRBV21-1|TRBJ2-5|.|.
CASSNWRDSQETQYF
TGTGCCAGCAGCAACTGGCGGGACAGCCAAGAGACCCAGTACTTC
>TRBV5-1|TRBJ1-4|.|many
CASSSAPGRRNEKLFF
TGCGCCAGCAGCTCGGCTCCGGGACGGAGAAATGAAAAACTGTTTTTT
>TRBV7-9|TRBJ1-1|.|many
CASSYVLSGTEAFF
TGTGCCAGCAGCTACGTACTCTCGGGAACTGAAGCTTTCTTT
>TRBV25-1|TRBJ1-1|.|many
CAREYTVTEAFF
TGTGCCAGAGAATACACGGTCACTGAAGCTTTCTTT
>TRBV5-6|TRBJ2-6|.|many
CASSPEANVLTF
TGTGCCAGCAGCCCAGAGGCGAACGTCCTGACTTTC
>TRBV9|TRBJ2-7|.|.
CASSVGVLEGDEQYF
TGTGCCAGCAGCGTAGGGGTGTTGGAGGGGGACGAGCAGTACTTC
>TRBV29-1|TRBJ1-1|.|many
CSAGRGIAFF
TGCAGCGCGGGAAGGGGGATCGCTTTCTTT
>TRBV20-1|TRBJ2-5|.|few
CSARVGAAGDF
TGCAGTGCTAGAGTGGGCGCGGCAGGGGACTTC
>TRBV18|TRBJ1-1|.|.
CASSPVKDTEAFF
TGTGCCAGCTCACCGGTGAAGGACACTGAAGCTTTCTTT
>TRBV15|TRBJ2-4|.|many
CATSRGGNIQYF
TGTGCCACCAGCAGAGGGGGTAACATTCAGTACTTC
>TRBV4-3|TRBJ2-7|.|few
CASSQGRNSYEQYF
TGCGCCAGCAGCCAAGGGAGGAACTCCTACGAGCAGTACTTC
>TRBV28|TRBJ2-7|TRBD1|.
CASQRQGANEQYF
TGTGCCAGCCAACGACAGGGGGCAAACGAGCAGTACTTC
>TRBV10-3|TRBJ2-2|.|many
CAISGGQQNTGELFF
TGTGCCATCAGCGGGGGACAGCAAAACACCGGGGAGCTGTTTTTT
>TRBV4-1|TRBJ1-1|TRBD1|few
CASSLAGTGWTEAFF
TGCGCCAGCAGCCTCGCCGGGACAGGGTGGACTGAAGCTTTCTTT
>TRBV15|TRBJ2-1|TRBD2|few
CATSPKGAPLAGGDNEQFF
TGTGCCACCAGCCCAAAGGGGGCACCACTAGCGGGAGGGGACAATGAGCAGTTCTTC
>TRBV28|TRBJ2-7|.|many
CASSLRGGVEQYF
TGTGCCAGCAGTTTAAGGGGGGGGGTCGAGCAGTACTTC
>TRBV7-9|TRBJ1-2|TRBD1|.
CASSSSRPDRDHGYTF
TGTGCCAGCAGCTCAAGCCGCCCGGACAGGGATCATGGCTACACCTTC
>TRBV7-6|TRBJ1-5|TRBD1|.
CASSLGQGSGQPQHF
TGTGCCAGCAGCTTAGGACAGGGAAGCGGTCAGCCCCAGCATTTT
>TRBV7-9|TRBJ2-5|.|many
CASSEDRRVETQYF
TGTGCCAGCAGCGAGGACAGGAGGGTAGAGACCCAGTACTTC
>TRBV20-1|TRBJ2-7|TRBD2|many
CSAKRDSYEQYF
TGCAGTGCAAAGCGGGACTCCTACGAGCAGTACTTC
>TRBV5-1|TRBJ1-1|.|few
CASSSAPAGTEAFF
TGCGCCAGCAGCTCGGCACCCGCGGGGACTGAAGCTTTCTTT
>TRBV7-2|TRBJ2-4|.|many
CASSPRRLYIQYF
TGTGCCAGCAGCCCTCGTCGATTGTACATTCAGTACTTC
>TRBV12-3/TRBV12-4|TRBJ2-1|TRBD2|many
CASTVSGGANEQFF
TGTGCCAGCACCGTCAGCGGGGGGGCAAATGAGCAGTTCTTC
>TRBV7-2|TRBJ1-1|.|few
CASSLVRRHPGGAFF
TGTGCCAGCAGCTTAGTAAGACGCCACCCCGGAGGAGCTTTCTTT
>TRBV21-1|TRBJ2-3|.|many
CASSTGQALLQRDTQYF
TGTGCCAGCAGCACAGGACAGGCCCTACTTCAAAGGGATACGCAGTATTTT
>TRBV6-1|TRBJ2-3|.|many
CASNGASTDTQYF
TGTGCCAGCAATGGTGCTAGCACAGATACGCAGTATTTT
>TRBV15|TRBJ2-2|.|.
CATSDPSKGGLGELFF
TGTGCCACCAGCGACCCCTCAAAGGGGGGACTCGGGGAGCTGTTTTTT
>TRBV27|TRBJ2-2|.|few
CASISRGELFF
TGTGCCAGCATTTCCCGTGGGGAGCTGTTTTTT
>TRBV11-3|TRBJ2-1|.|few
CASSFHGGPYNEQFF
TGTGCCAGCAGCTTCCACGGGGGCCCCTACAATGAGCAGTTCTTC
>TRBV7-2|TRBJ2-7|.|few
CASSPGAGSHEQYF
TGTGCCAGCAGCCCAGGGGCGGGATCCCACGAGCAGTACTTC
>TRBV10-3|TRBJ2-2|.|.
CAISDTYTGELFF
TGTGCCATCTCGGACACCTACACCGGGGAGCTGTTTTTT
>TRBV7-9|TRBJ1-2|TRBD1|few
CASSQGTASNYGYTF
TGTGCCAGCAGCCAAGGGACAGCATCTAACTATGGCTACACCTTC
>TRBV6-5|TRBJ2-7|.|many
CASSYSVGPSSYEQYF
TGTGCCAGCAGTTACTCGGTTGGGCCTAGCTCCTACGAGCAGTACTTC
>TRBV9|TRBJ2-3|TRBD2|.
CASSPRLAGNTQYF
TGTGCCAGCAGCCCCAGACTAGCGGGTAATACGCAGTATTTT
>TRBV24-1|TRBJ2-1|.|many
CATSQSNNEQFF
TGTGCCACCAGTCAGTCGAACAATGAGCAGTTCTTC
>TRBV27|TRBJ2-1|TRBD2|.
CASSLVAGSSYNEQFF
TGTGCCAGCAGTTTGGTAGCGGGGAGCTCCTACAATGAGCAGTTCTTC
>TRBV6-5|TRBJ2-1|.|many
CASSYDRSSYNEQFF
TGTGCCAGCAGTTACGACAGGTCCTCCTACAATGAGCAGTTCTTC
>TRBV25-1|TRBJ2-6|TRBD1|many
CASRGAADRVGSGANVLTF
TGTGCCAGCAGGGGAGCCGCTGACAGGGTGGGCTCTGGGGCCAACGTCCTGACTTTC
>TRBV10-3|TRBJ2-5|TRBD2|many
CAISEPRGRQETQYF
TGTGCCATCAGTGAGCCGCGGGGGAGACAAGAGACCCAGTACTTC
>TRBV29-1|TRBJ1-1|.|many
CSVSPARKDWNTEAFF
TGCAGCGTTTCGCCGGCTCGGAAGGATTGGAACACTGAAGCTTTCTTT
>TRBV6-5|TRBJ2-1|.|few
CASSYSRDQFHEQFF
TGTGCCAGCAGTTACTCCCGCGACCAGTTCCATGAGCAGTTCTTC
>TRBV9|TRBJ2-2|.|many
CASSVGIEGELFF
TGTGCCAGCAGCGTCGGGATCGAAGGGGAGCTGTTTTTT
>TRBV20-1|TRBJ1-4|.|many
CSALDTTNEKLFF
TGCAGTGCTTTGGACACAACTAATGAAAAACTGTTTTTT
>TRBV7-9|TRBJ1-4|.|few
CASSPRDGEKLFF
TGTGCCAGCAGCCCCCGGGACGGTGAAAAACTGTTTTTT
>TRBV29-1|TRBJ1-1|.|many
CSVVDGHTEAFF
TGCAGCGTTGTAGATGGCCACACTGAAGCTTTCTTT
>TRBV19|TRBJ1-1|TRBD1|few
CASSTGGNTEAFF
TGTGCCAGTAGCACAGGGGGGAACACTGAAGCTTTCTTT
>TRBV6-5|TRBJ1-4|.|.
CASSYRGSYNEKLFF
TGTGCCAGCAGTTACCGAGGGTCGTATAATGAAAAACTGTTTTTT
>TRBV29-1|TRBJ2-7|TRBD2|many
CSVEGLAGGSYEQYF
TGCAGCGTTGAAGGCCTAGCGGGTGGGTCCTACGAGCAGTACTTC
>TRBV13|TRBJ2-3|TRBD2|many
CASSLVEERGDSQYF
TGTGCCAGCAGCTTAGTTGAGGAGCGGGGGGATTCGCAGTATTTT
>TRBV5-6|TRBJ2-1|TRBD2|.
CARGPGRGFYNEQFF
TGTGCCAGGGGCCCCGGGAGGGGATTCTACAATGAGCAGTTCTTC
>TRBV9|TRBJ1-5|.|.
CASSVDVHQPQHF
TGTGCCAGCAGCGTTGATGTACATCAGCCCCAGCATTTT